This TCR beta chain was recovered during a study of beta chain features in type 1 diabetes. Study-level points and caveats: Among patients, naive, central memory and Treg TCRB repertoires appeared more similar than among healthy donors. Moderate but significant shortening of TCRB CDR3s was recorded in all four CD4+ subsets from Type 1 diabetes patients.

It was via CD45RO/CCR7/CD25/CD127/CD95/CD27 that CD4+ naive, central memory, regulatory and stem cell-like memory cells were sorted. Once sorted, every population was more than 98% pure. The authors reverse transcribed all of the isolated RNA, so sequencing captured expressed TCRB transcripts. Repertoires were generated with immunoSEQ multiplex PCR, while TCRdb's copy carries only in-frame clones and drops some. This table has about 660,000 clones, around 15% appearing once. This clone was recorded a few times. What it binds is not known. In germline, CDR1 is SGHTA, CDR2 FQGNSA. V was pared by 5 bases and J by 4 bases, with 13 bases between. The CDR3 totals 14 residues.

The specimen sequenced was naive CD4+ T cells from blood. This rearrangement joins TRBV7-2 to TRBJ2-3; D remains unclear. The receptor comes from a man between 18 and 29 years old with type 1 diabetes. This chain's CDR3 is CASSTWPRPDTQYF. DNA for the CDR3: TGTGCCAGCAGCACCTGGCCGCGGCCAGATACGCAGTATTTT.